What follows are 12 T cell receptor beta chains derived from one specimen sequenced in a study of cytomegalovirus exposure and HLA in healthy donors (dated by TCRdb to between 2016 and 2019). Receptor libraries were prepared by the immunoSEQ multiplex PCR assay. For the multiplex PCR, a mixture combining 60 forward primers for TCR Vbeta segments and 13 reverse primers for TCR Jbeta segments was used. TCRdb stores this immuneACCESS table with in-frame sequences only. Part of the clones is absent; in the studies checked, under half of the shortfall reflects unresolved V genes, and no reason is known for the rest. The sample table lists 90,000 to 150,000 clones, 75% to 80% of them with a count of one. The biggest ten clones account for about 3.3% of the sample. Sequenced input: PBMCs. The receptor source for this set is a woman aged 25 to 45 in good health and CMV-seropositive.

The rearrangement uses TRBV7-8 and TRBJ2-1; the D gene is possibly TRBD2 (7 bases). Germline lookup yields CDR1 SGHVS and CDR2 FQNEAQ. V dropped 6 bases and J dropped 7 bases, with 19 bases sitting between them. The CDR3 extends over 15 amino acids. The CDR3 here is CASSGRGGLGNEQFF. In nucleotides, the CDR3 is TGTGCCAGCAGTGGTAGGGGGGGCCTGGGGAATGAGCAGTTCTTC. The variable domain in full, completed from reference TRBV7-8 and TRBJ2-1, reads GAGVSQSPRYKVAKRGQDVALRCDPISGHVSLFWYQQALGQGPEFLTYFQNEAQLDKSGLPSDRFFAERPEGSVSTLKIQRTQQEDSAVYLCASSGRGGLGNEQFFGPGTRLTVL.

Here the CDR3 reads CASSIDPARVAEAFF. The CDR3 coding sequence is TGTGCCAGTAGTATAGACCCGGCCAGGGTGGCTGAAGCTTTCTTT. The chain employs TRBV19 and TRBJ1-1; a possible D gene is TRBD1 (5 bases). The CDR3 runs 15 residues. Germline CDR1 is LNHDA and CDR2 is SQIVND (reference sequence). Trimming shortened V by 0 bases and J by 6 bases, and 14 bases separated the two germline ends.

The chain couples TRBV28 to TRBJ2-7, with 7 bases aligning to TRBD1. The J segment lost 1 base and the V segment lost 2 bases, leaving 11 bases of the junction unmatched. Germline CDR1 reads MDHEN; CDR2 reads SYDVKM. The CDR3 consists of 17 residues. This CDR3 reads CASSLNRGRLVSYEQYF. The CDR3 DNA reads TGTGCCAGCAGTTTAAACAGGGGAAGGTTAGTGTCCTACGAGCAGTACTTC.

This clone was counted a single time. The chain recombines TRBV7-2 with TRBJ1-2; 8 nucleotides line up with TRBD1. With V trimmed by 4 bases and J by 4 bases, 5 bases remained unmatched. The CDR3 sequence is 14 residues long. Per the germline V gene, CDR1 is SGHTA and CDR2 is FQGNSA. The CDR3 DNA sequence: TGTGCCAGCAGCTCCGACAGGGGTGGCTATGGCTACACCTTC. Translated: CASSSDRGGYGYTF.

This rearrangement joins TRBV4-2 to TRBJ1-2; D is unclear. Trimming removed 0 bases from V and 0 bases from J, with 11 bases in between. Germline V gene data show CDR1 as LGHNA and CDR2 as YNFKEQ. The CDR3 is made up of 16 amino acids. The CDR3 reads CASSQETGSTNYGYTF. In nucleotides, the CDR3 is TGTGCCAGCAGCCAAGAGACGGGGTCGACTAACTATGGCTACACCTTC.

V usage is TRBV5-6 and J usage is TRBJ2-5; possible D gene TRBD1, 5 bases. The CDR3 contains 15 residues. Germline CDR1 reads SGHDT; CDR2 reads YYEEEE. The V and J ends lost 1 base and 5 bases respectively, with 15 bases between them. The CDR3 reads CASSLPPGLGETQYF. DNA for the CDR3: TGTGCCAGCAGCTTGCCGCCAGGGTTAGGGGAGACCCAGTACTTC.

The chain combines TRBV29-1 with TRBJ2-1; TRBD2 might be the D (6 bases). The CDR3 consists of 14 residues. Germline lookup yields CDR1 SQVTM and CDR2 ANQGSEA. The germline V and J ends were trimmed by 4 bases and 4 bases, with 14 bases remaining between them. CDR3 bases: TGCAGCGTTGGAGCGAGGGCGGGGTACAATGAGCAGTTCTTC. It is translated as CSVGARAGYNEQFF.

The rearrangement links TRBV7-9 to TRBJ2-5; D perhaps matches TRBD1 (5 bases). Germline CDR1 reads SEHNR; CDR2 reads FQNEAQ (reference sequence). Trimming removed 5 bases at V and 5 bases at J, with 18 bases between. The CDR3 spans 15 residues. Here the CDR3 reads CASSRPAAGQETQYF. CDR3 nucleotides: TGTGCCAGCAGCCGGCCCGCGGCAGGGCAGGAGACCCAGTACTTC.

This chain connects TRBV18 to TRBJ2-2; D gene uncertain. Germline-derived CDR1 and CDR2 are KGHSH and LQKENI. Trimming pared 0 bases from V and 2 bases from J, leaving 7 bases between. The CDR3 extends over 15 amino acids. CDR3: CASSPPGGNTGELFF. The CDR3, as DNA: TGTGCCAGCTCACCACCTGGCGGAAACACCGGGGAGCTGTTTTTT.

Judged by abundance, this clone is medium-sized. In DNA, the CDR3 is TGTGCCAGTAGTATAGAGGCCGGGTCCTACGAGCAGTACTTC. Amino acid sequence: CASSIEAGSYEQYF. The V call is TRBV19, the J call TRBJ2-7; D remains ambiguous. Germline CDR1 LNHDA, CDR2 SQIVND (reference sequence). The germline V and J ends were trimmed by 0 bases and 1 base, with 7 bases remaining between them. The length of the CDR3 is 14 residues.

The rearrangement uses TRBV4-2 and TRBJ2-7; 7 nucleotides agree with TRBD1. V shed 3 bases, J shed 2 bases, and the junction held 13 bases outside the gene matches. The CDR3 extends over 17 amino acids. Germline-derived CDR1 and CDR2 are LGHNA and YNFKEQ. CDR3: CASSHHAVYRGTYEQYF. The CDR3 DNA sequence: TGTGCCAGCAGCCATCATGCCGTGTACAGGGGAACCTACGAGCAGTACTTC.

This sequence joins TRBV7-2 and TRBJ2-7, with D possibly TRBD1 on 5 matching bases. Germline-derived CDR1 and CDR2 are SGHTA and FQGNSA. The CDR3 runs 15 residues. Between the trimmed V and J ends, which lost 5 bases and 1 base, there was a span of 15 bases. The CDR3 bases are TGTGCCAGCAGCCCCCCCGGAAGGGGATCCTACGAGCAGTACTTC. Translation: CASSPPGRGSYEQYF. The variable domain in full, with the rest retrieved from reference TRBV7-2 and TRBJ2-7, is GAGVSQSPSNKVTEKGKDVELRCDPISGHTALYWYRQSLGQGLEFLIYFQGNSAPDKSGLPSDRFSAERTGGSVSTLTIQRTQQEDSAVYLCASSPPGRGSYEQYFGPGTRLTVT.